Each of the 31 T cell receptor delta chains below was sequenced from the same sample in a study of gamma-delta chains in newborns, infants, children. TCRdb repeated clone calling on the reads with CATT. The data contain around 6,500 delta-chain clones, 0.5% to 0.8% of them singletons. Sequenced: blood. The source is a child who was a newborn, infant or young child, either healthy, febrile or measles-vaccinated (not recorded which).

This clone was detected a few times. A much larger clone differs by one base, so this may be a read error. The chain uses TRDV2 and TRDJ2; 9 positions match TRDD3. Germline lookup yields CDR1 GEAIGNYY and CDR2 EKD. CDR3 length equals 15 residues. CDR3 coding DNA: TGTGCCTGTGACAAAATGGGGGATAGAACAGCACGACTCTTCTTT. Translating it yields CACDKMGDRTARLFF.

The table lists this clone with a few counts. Being one base from a much bigger clone, this may be a read error. The J gene is TRDJ3, the V gene TRDV2, with TRDD3 identical over 10 bases. Looked up from germline, CDR1 is GEAIGNYY and CDR2 is EKD. This CDR3 spans 17 amino acids. Losses at the gene ends were 0 bases for V and 6 bases for J; bases not matched to a gene: 4. CDR3 residues: CACDTVMGDTDTRQMFF. DNA for the CDR3: TGTGCCTGTGACACCGTAATGGGGGATACGGACACCCGACAGATGTTTTTC.

This clone was seen more than once but under ten times. A read error is possible here, since a much larger clone lies one base away. This chain links TRDV2 with TRDJ1, with 10 positions matching TRDD3. Looked up from germline, CDR1 is GEAIGNYY and CDR2 is EKD. There are 15 residues in the CDR3. This CDR3 is CACDTVGGYADNLIF. The DNA for the CDR3 is TGTGCCTGTGACACCGTAGGGGGATACGCCGATAACCTCATCTTT.

Concerning this clone: The amino acid sequence in TCRdb belongs to a much larger clone and departs from this DNA's translation at residue 18, likely a sequencing read error; the sequence shown is translated from the DNA. The rearrangement links TRDV2 to TRDJ3; 13 bases are shared with TRDD3. Germline loops: CDR1 GEAIGNYY, CDR2 EKD. The CDR3 consists of 20 residues. CDR3 sequence reads: CACDEVLGDTPSWDTRQVFF. In nucleotides, the CDR3 is TGTGCCTGTGACGAAGTACTGGGGGATACGCCCTCCTGGGACACCCGACAGGTGTTTTTC.

By share, this clone counts as medium-sized. Distinct nucleotide sequences in the sample also encode this CDR3. V and J are TRDV2 and TRDJ3, with TRDD3 matching over 8 bases. J was trimmed by 0 bases and V by 1 base; bases with no gene match: 7. CDR3 length: 19 amino acids. Germline V gives CDR1 GEAIGNYY, CDR2 EKD. DNA of the CDR3: TGTGCCTGTGACACTGTACTGGGGGTCAGCTCCTGGGACACCCGACAGATGTTTTTC. Translating gives CACDTVLGVSSWDTRQMFF.

This clone has only a few counts. A much larger clone lies one base from this, so it may be a read error. Other DNA sequences within the sample encode an identical CDR3. The rearrangement uses TRDV2 and TRDJ1; 8 nucleotides line up with TRDD3. Germline V gives CDR1 GEAIGNYY, CDR2 EKD. CDR3 size: 15 residues. The CDR3 protein is CACDTLGVRTDKLIF. The CDR3 DNA reads TGTGCCTGTGACACACTGGGGGTTCGCACCGATAAACTCATCTTC.

As for this clone: The protein held in TCRdb is that of a much larger clone and does not match this DNA's translation at residue 16, likely because of a read error; the protein shown is translated from the DNA. This chain uses TRDV2 with TRDJ3, with 12 bases lining up with TRDD3. Looked up from germline, CDR1 is GEAIGNYY and CDR2 is EKD. CDR3 size: 18 residues. DNA of the CDR3: TGTGCCTGTGACAAAGTACTGGGGGATACCTGGGACACCCGACAGACGTTTTTC. Encoded protein: CACDKVLGDTWDTRQTFF.

This clone is deemed medium-sized. Other DNA sequences in this specimen translate into the identical CDR3. The V call is TRDV2, the J call TRDJ3; 9 bases are shared with TRDD3. V gave up 2 bases and J gave up 1 base; unmatched junction bases: 5. This CDR3 comprises 18 residues. Per germline, CDR1 GEAIGNYY and CDR2 EKD. In DNA form, the CDR3 reads TGTGCCTGTGACATAGTGGGGATACGGTCCTGGGACACCCGACAGATGTTTTTC. It encodes CACDIVGIRSWDTRQMFF.

This clone was seen a handful of times. This likely traces to a read error, being one base from a far larger clone. In the same sample, other DNA sequences code for this CDR3. The chain is built from TRDV2 and TRDJ3; unclear D gene. This CDR3 is built from 13 residues. Germline CDR1 GEAIGNYY, CDR2 EKD. The CDR3 region is CACDTWDTRQMFF. CDR3 DNA sequence: TGTGCATGTGACACCTGGGACACCCGACAGATGTTTTTC.

This clone showed up just a few times. In nucleotides, the CDR3 is TGTGCCTGTGACACCGTCGGTACTGGGGGATACGTTGACGATAAACTCATCTTT. Residues: CACDTVGTGGYVDDKLIF. The chain recombines TRDV2 with TRDJ1; 13 nucleotides agree with TRDD3. V lost 0 bases, J lost 4 bases, and 10 bases stayed unmatched. This CDR3 has 18 amino acids. The germline V gene has CDR1 GEAIGNYY and CDR2 EKD.

This clone turned up a few times. It is likely a read error: a sequence one base away is far more abundant. The chain is built from TRDV2 and TRDJ3, with D perhaps TRDD3 (5 bases). Germline CDR1 GEAIGNYY, CDR2 EKD. This CDR3 region has 17 residues. The CDR3 nucleotides read TGTGCCTGTGACACCGTAAGGGGCTCCTGGGACACCCTACAGATGTTTTTC. Translation: CACDTVRGSWDTLQMFF.

Judged by abundance, this clone is medium-sized. Other DNA sequences from this sample encode an identical CDR3 as well. This rearrangement joins TRDV2 to TRDJ3; maybe TRDD3 (5 bases). CDR1 and CDR2 from the germline V gene are GEAIGNYY and EKD. Trimming took 0 bases from V and 0 from J, leaving 11 bases between them. The length of the CDR3 is 18 residues. The CDR3 is CACDTGGASSWDTRQMFF. The CDR3 DNA sequence: TGTGCCTGTGACACCGGGGGTGCTAGCTCCTGGGACACCCGACAGATGTTTTTC.

As regards this clone: A much more abundant neighbour one base away suggests this may be a read error. The V gene is TRDV2, the J gene TRDJ3; 7 bases line up with TRDD3. Per germline, CDR1 GEAIGNYY and CDR2 EKD. This CDR3 has 17 amino acids. V trimming: 0 bases; J trimming: 0 bases; junction bases outside the gene matches: 1. CDR3 nucleotides: TGTGCCTGTGACACCAGGGGATACTCCTGGGACACCCGACAGATGTTTTTC. This translates into CACDTRGYSWDTRQMFF.

Note on this clone: Being one base from a much bigger clone, this may be a read error. The sample carries other DNA sequences with the same CDR3. The rearrangement joins TRDV2 to TRDJ3, with TRDD3 matching over 8 bases. Germline V gene lookup returns CDR1 GEAIGNYY and CDR2 EKD. The CDR3 runs 19 residues. Here the CDR3 reads CACDRLGVLGAWDTRQMFF. CDR3 sequence (DNA): TGTGCCTGTGACAGACTGGGGGTGCTCGGCGCCTGGGACACCCGGCAGATGTTTTTC.

With respect to this clone: A read error may be the cause here, since a much bigger clone is one base away. CDR3 sequence reads: CACDTLRATGSWDTRQMFF. The CDR3 nucleotides are TGTGCCTGTGACACCCTAAGGGCTACGGGCTCCTGGGACACCCGACAGATGTTTTTC. This rearrangement joins TRDV2 to TRDJ3; no clear D gene. This CDR3 has 19 amino acids. Germline CDR1 is GEAIGNYY and CDR2 is EKD. Trimming pared 0 bases from V and 0 bases from J, leaving 14 bases between.

This clone ranks as medium-sized (0.01 to 0.1%). The rearrangement joins TRDV2 to TRDJ3; 9 bases are shared with TRDD3. V shed 0 bases and J 13 bases; nucleotides not matched to a gene: 18. Germline V CDR1 and CDR2: GEAIGNYY, EKD. CDR3 size: 19 residues. This CDR3 is CACDTVGTGGPRECRQMFF. CDR3 DNA sequence: TGTGCCTGTGACACCGTGGGTACTGGGGGACCCAGGGAGTGTCGACAGATGTTTTTC.

This clone was observed a few times. One base away lies a much larger clone, so this may be a sequencing read error. The chain's CDR3 is CACDVTGGRSSWDTRQMFF. The DNA of the CDR3 is TGTGCCTGTGATGTTACTGGGGGACGCAGCTCCTGGGACACCCGACAGATGTTTTTC. The J gene is TRDJ3, the V gene TRDV2; 9 bases agree with TRDD3. Germline loops: CDR1 GEAIGNYY, CDR2 EKD. V shed 4 bases, J shed 0 bases, and the junction held 9 bases outside the gene matches. The CDR3 spans 19 residues.

This clone has only a few counts. TCRdb has a much larger clone's protein, which differs at residue 10 from the translation of this DNA, likely because of a read error; what is shown is the protein translated from the DNA. The chain employs TRDV2 and TRDJ1; TRDD3 agrees at 13 bases. V dropped 3 bases and J dropped 1; count of bases not matched to a gene: 4. Looked up from germline, CDR1 is GEAIGNYY and CDR2 is EKD. CDR3 size: 16 residues. The CDR3 sequence: CACDLLGDTCTDKLIF. In DNA, the CDR3 is TGTGCCTGTGACTTACTGGGGGATACGTGCACCGATAAACTCATCTTT.

Sample share makes this clone medium-sized. The chain employs TRDV2 and TRDJ3; D gene uncertain. Germline V gene lookup returns CDR1 GEAIGNYY and CDR2 EKD. Trimming removed 3 bases at V and 0 bases at J, with 11 bases between. The CDR3 contains 17 residues. CDR3 in amino acids: CACDGASTSWDTRQMFF. In DNA, the CDR3 is TGTGCCTGTGACGGGGCCTCCACCTCCTGGGACACCCGACAGATGTTTTTC.

This clone turned up a few times. TCRdb lists the protein of a much larger clone for this DNA, which differs at residue 7, so this is likely a read error; the protein given here is translated from the DNA itself. The CDR3 here is CACDTVPGDTRSWDTRQMFF. CDR3 in DNA: TGTGCCTGTGACACCGTACCGGGGGATACGCGCTCCTGGGACACCCGACAGATGTTTTTC. The chain carries TRDV2 and TRDJ3; 10 bases line up with TRDD3. The germline V gene has CDR1 GEAIGNYY and CDR2 EKD. J was trimmed by 0 bases and V by 0 bases; bases with no gene match: 7. CDR3 length: 20 amino acids.

This clone was detected a few times. TCRdb attributes to this sequence the protein of a much larger clone, which differs from the DNA translation at residue 10; a read error is likely, and the protein displayed is translated from the DNA. This chain links TRDV2 with TRDJ3; D is possibly TRDD3 (6 bases). This CDR3 spans 20 amino acids. V was shortened by 3 bases and J by 4 bases, with 24 bases between the two germline ends. Germline CDR1 GEAIGNYY, CDR2 EKD. The CDR3 protein is CACDGGLVGGTRWDTRQMFF. Written as DNA, the CDR3 is TGTGCCTGTGACGGAGGTTTAGTGGGGGGTACGAGATGGGACACCCGACAGATGTTTTTC.

With regard to this clone: A far larger clone is off by one base, so a read error is likely. The rearrangement joins TRDV2 to TRDJ3, with TRDD3 matching 8 bases. The germline CDR1 and CDR2 sequences are GEAIGNYY and EKD. The CDR3 extends over 17 amino acids. CDR3 nucleotide sequence: TGTGCCCGTGACACCGCCGGGGGATACTGGGACACCCGACAGATGTTTTTC. Its protein product is CARDTAGGYWDTRQMFF.

This clone was detected a few times. The TCRdb protein, from a much larger clone, departs from this DNA's translation at residue 8, likely by read error; the protein shown derives from the DNA. The chain couples TRDV2 to TRDJ1, with 8 bases aligning to TRDD3. Trimming at V came to 3 bases and at J to 1 base, leaving 9 bases not matched to a gene. The CDR3 spans 16 residues. CDR1 is GEAIGNYY and CDR2 is EKD in the germline V gene. The DNA for the CDR3 is TGTGCCTGTGACTACTGGGGGGTAGGAACCACCGATAAACTCATCTTT. Translated: CACDYWGVGTTDKLIF.

This clone was counted a few times. Since a much larger clone is just one base distant, this may be a read error. The chain employs TRDV2 and TRDJ3; TRDD3 matches 13 bases. Germline V gives CDR1 GEAIGNYY, CDR2 EKD. The CDR3 is 19 amino acids. The CDR3 region is CARDILGDTSSWDTRQMFF. The CDR3 coding sequence is TGTGCCCGTGACATACTGGGGGATACGAGCTCCTGGGACACCCGACAGATGTTTTTC.

Comments on this clone: The TCRdb record carries a much larger clone's protein, which differs from this DNA's translation at residue 15; a read error is the likely cause, and the protein listed here is the DNA translation. The CDR3 sequence is CACDTWGPSSWDTRRMFF. As DNA, the CDR3 is TGTGCCTGTGACACCTGGGGGCCCAGCTCCTGGGACACCCGACGGATGTTTTTC. The chain recombines TRDV2 with TRDJ3; D might be TRDD3 (6 bases). CDR3 size: 18 residues. Germline CDR1 is GEAIGNYY and CDR2 is EKD.

This clone came up a few times. The chain links TRDV2 to TRDJ3; 11 bases match TRDD3. The CDR3 has 22 residues. CDR1 is GEAIGNYY and CDR2 is EKD in the germline V gene. Trimming cost V 0 bases and J 0 bases; bases outside gene matches: 12. In nucleotides, the CDR3 is TGTGCCTGTGACACCGGGAAATGGGGGATACGCCCTAGCTCCTGGGACACCCGACAGATGTTTTTC. As protein: CACDTGKWGIRPSSWDTRQMFF.

The table lists this clone with a few counts. A much larger clone differs by one base, so this may be a read error. The same CDR3 also results from other DNA sequences found in this sample. This rearrangement joins TRDV1 to TRDJ1; TRDD3 is a possible D gene (5 bases). V was trimmed by 6 bases and J by 0 bases, leaving 26 bases between them. This CDR3 has 19 amino acids. CDR1 and CDR2 (germline): TSWWSYY, QGS. CDR3 sequence (DNA): TGTGCTCTTGGCGACCTTACTGGTGTCCCTCCCCTCTACACCGATAAACTCATCTTT. Encoded protein: CALGDLTGVPPLYTDKLIF.

With regard to this clone: TCRdb pairs this DNA with a much larger clone's protein that differs at residue 10, likely a read error; the protein shown was translated from the DNA. This chain links TRDV2 with TRDJ3; 7 nucleotides agree with TRDD3. Germline trimming cut 0 bases from V and 3 bases from J; bases unmatched to any gene: 7. The length of the CDR3 is 18 residues. CDR1 GEAIGNYY and CDR2 EKD come from the germline V gene. The CDR3 DNA reads as TGTGCCTGTGACACCGCGGGGATAACAAACTGGGACACCCGACAGATGTTTTTC. Translated: CACDTAGITNWDTRQMFF.

This clone has a handful of counts. TCRdb's protein for this DNA is that of a much larger clone and differs from the translation at residue 3, likely a read error; the protein shown is the DNA translation. The rearrangement joins TRDV2 to TRDJ3; maybe TRDD3 (5 bases). CDR3 size: 14 residues. The germline V gene encodes CDR1 GEAIGNYY and CDR2 EKD. The CDR3 protein is CAGDTVGSTRQMFF. The CDR3 coding sequence is TGTGCCGGTGACACGGTGGGGTCCACCCGACAGATGTTTTTC.

Concerning this clone itself: The database protein in TCRdb disagrees with the DNA translation at residue 4; the sequence shown here was translated from the DNA. V gene TRDV2 combines with J gene TRDJ3, with D unresolved. CDR3 length equals 18 residues. CDR1 and CDR2 from the germline V gene are GEAIGNYY and EKD. The CDR3 nucleotides are TGTGCCTGTGTCACCGCGGGGTTTAGCTCCTGGGACACCCGACAGATGTTTTTC. Translated: CACVTAGFSSWDTRQMFF.

In its sample, this clone ranks as medium-sized. Possible read error: a much larger clone is one base away. This same CDR3 is encoded by further DNA sequences in the sample. This rearrangement joins TRDV2 to TRDJ3, with 10 bases identical to TRDD3. Germline-derived CDR1 and CDR2 are GEAIGNYY and EKD. CDR3 size: 18 residues. V lost 1 base and J lost 0; bases outside the gene matches: 2. The CDR3 nucleotides are TGTGCCTGTGACACGGCTGGGGGATACTCCTGGGACACCCGACAGATGTTTTTC. Its translation is CACDTAGGYSWDTRQMFF.